Listed below are T cell receptor beta chains from one sample, sequenced in a study of cytomegalovirus exposure and HLA in healthy donors. Sequenced by immunoSEQ multiplex PCR; TCRdb stores in-frame clones only, minus some. This table has approximately 150,000 clones, roughly 80% appearing once. The specimen sequenced was PBMCs. The origin of the receptors is a man younger than 35 in good health and CMV-seropositive. Both conserved end residues are part of each CDR3. Each record gives: D gene, J gene, V gene, clone size, CDR3 DNA, CDR3 protein. A D gene is named only where the DNA matches it firmly. A clone size is listed for some rows: how often the clone was seen (once, few, many), or a class if it is expanded.

>.|TRBJ2-7|TRBV25-1|.
TGTGCCAGCAGTGCGTCCTACGAGCAGTACTTC
CASSASYEQYF
>TRBD1|TRBJ2-7|TRBV9|.
TGTGCCAGCAGCGCCGGGGACAGGAACGACGAGCAGTACTTC
CASSAGDRNDEQYF
>.|TRBJ2-7|TRBV7-3|few
TGTGCCAGCAGCCCAAAACTGGGCGGGATCGGGCTTCTCGAGCAGTACTTC
CASSPKLGGIGLLEQYF
>TRBD1|TRBJ1-2|TRBV18|.
TGTGCCAGCTCACCACCGGCCGGGACAGACTATGGCTACACCTTC
CASSPPAGTDYGYTF
>.|TRBJ2-1|TRBV27|.
TGTGCCAGCAGCCGGAGTAGCTCCTACAATGAGCAGTTCTTC
CASSRSSSYNEQFF
>.|TRBJ2-1|TRBV2|.
TGTGCCAGCAGCGCCTCGAAGCACGCTGAGCAGTTCTTC
CASSASKHAEQFF
>.|TRBJ2-5|TRBV14|once
TGTGCCAGCAGCCAAAACAGCCAAGAGACCCAGTACTTC
CASSQNSQETQYF
>TRBD2|TRBJ2-1|TRBV7-2|few
TGTGCCAGCAGCTTAGTGACTAGCGGCTACAATGAGCAGTTCTTC
CASSLVTSGYNEQFF
>.|TRBJ1-1|TRBV30|.
TGTGCCTGGCAGGGTCGCACTGAAGCTTTCTTT
CAWQGRTEAFF
>.|TRBJ2-2|TRBV5-1|.
TGCGCCAGCACCCAGGGGACCGGGGAGCTGTTTTTT
CASTQGTGELFF
>.|TRBJ1-2|TRBV29-1|.
TGCAGCGTTGTAACGCGACAGCGAAGGGGCTACACCTTC
CSVVTRQRRGYTF
>.|TRBJ1-5|TRBV27|few
TGTGCCAGCAGTGCCTATCTACAGGGAACCTCCAATCAGCCCCAGCATTTT
CASSAYLQGTSNQPQHF
>TRBD2|TRBJ2-1|TRBV7-2|.
TGTGCCAGCAGCGGAGAAGGACTAGCGGGAGGCAATGAGCAGTTCTTC
CASSGEGLAGGNEQFF
>TRBD2|TRBJ2-3|TRBV28|.
TGTGCCAGCAGTTTAGAAACTAGCGGGAGGACCCCCACAGATACGCAGTATTTT
CASSLETSGRTPTDTQYF
>TRBD1|TRBJ1-4|TRBV2|.
TGTGCCAGCACCGGAATGGGACAGGGGAATGAAAAACTGTTTTTT
CASTGMGQGNEKLFF
>TRBD2|TRBJ2-2|TRBV27|.
TGTGCCAGCAGTTATTCTAGCGGGGGGAGGGAGCTGTTTTTT
CASSYSSGGRELFF
>TRBD2|TRBJ2-1|TRBV6-1|.
TGTGCCAGCAGTGGGTGGGGACTAGGCAGCTCCTACAATGAGCAGTTCTTC
CASSGWGLGSSYNEQFF
>.|TRBJ2-3|TRBV29-1|.
TGCAGCGTTGATTCCAGGACTAGCACAGATACGCAGTATTTT
CSVDSRTSTDTQYF
>TRBD2|TRBJ2-7|TRBV5-4|.
TGTGCCAGCAGCCCCGGGACTAGCGACTTTTACGAGCAGTACTTC
CASSPGTSDFYEQYF
>TRBD2|TRBJ2-1|TRBV11-2|once
TGTGCCAGCAGCTTAGGACTAGCTTTCTACAATGAGCAGTTCTTC
CASSLGLAFYNEQFF
>.|TRBJ1-4|TRBV7-9|.
TGTGCCAGCACAAACACATTCCGGGAGTTGTTTTTT
CASTNTFRELFF
>.|TRBJ2-1|TRBV5-1|few
TGCGCCAGCAGCTTGGGGGCTGTACCCTCCTACAATGAGCAGTTCTTC
CASSLGAVPSYNEQFF
>.|TRBJ2-7|TRBV15|.
TGTGCCACCAGCAGCAGGGGTGGCTCCTACGAGCAGTACTTC
CATSSRGGSYEQYF
>TRBD2|TRBJ2-1|TRBV5-1|once
TGCGCCAGCTATGCGGGAGTGTCCTACAATGAGCAGTTCTTC
CASYAGVSYNEQFF